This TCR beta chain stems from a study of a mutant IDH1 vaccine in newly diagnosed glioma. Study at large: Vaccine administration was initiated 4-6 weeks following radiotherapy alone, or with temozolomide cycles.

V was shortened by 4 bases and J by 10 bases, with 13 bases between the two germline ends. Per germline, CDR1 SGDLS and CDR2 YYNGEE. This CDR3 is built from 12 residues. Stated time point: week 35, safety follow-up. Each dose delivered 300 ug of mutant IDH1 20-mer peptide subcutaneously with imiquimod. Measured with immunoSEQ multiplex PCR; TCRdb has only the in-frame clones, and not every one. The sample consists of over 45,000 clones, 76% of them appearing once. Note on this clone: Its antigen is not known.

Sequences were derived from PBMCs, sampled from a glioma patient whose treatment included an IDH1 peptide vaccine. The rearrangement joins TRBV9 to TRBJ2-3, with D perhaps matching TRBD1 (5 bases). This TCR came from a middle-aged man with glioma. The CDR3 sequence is CASSSPRDAQYF. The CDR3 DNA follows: TGTGCCAGCAGCTCCCCCAGGGATGCGCAGTATTTT.